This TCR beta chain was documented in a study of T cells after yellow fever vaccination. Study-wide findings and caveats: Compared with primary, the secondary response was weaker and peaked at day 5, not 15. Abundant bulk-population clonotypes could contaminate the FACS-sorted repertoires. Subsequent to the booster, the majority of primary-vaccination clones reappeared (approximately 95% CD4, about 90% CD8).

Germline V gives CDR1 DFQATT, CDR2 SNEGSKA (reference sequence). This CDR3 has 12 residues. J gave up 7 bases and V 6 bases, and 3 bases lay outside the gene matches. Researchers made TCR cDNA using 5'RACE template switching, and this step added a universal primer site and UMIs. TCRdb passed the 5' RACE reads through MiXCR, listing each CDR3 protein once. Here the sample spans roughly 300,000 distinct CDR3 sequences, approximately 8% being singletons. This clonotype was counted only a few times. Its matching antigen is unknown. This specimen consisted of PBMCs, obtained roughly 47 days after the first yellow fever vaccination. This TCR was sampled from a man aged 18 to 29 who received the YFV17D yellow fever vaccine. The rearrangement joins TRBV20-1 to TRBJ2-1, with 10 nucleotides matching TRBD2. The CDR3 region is CSASGGGNEQFF. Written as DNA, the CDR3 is TGCAGTGCCAGCGGGGGGGGTAATGAGCAGTTCTTC.